The source of this T cell receptor beta chain is a study of human T cells and chemical hapten exposure. Looking at the study overall: Readings were taken at 6 days from patch tests that had applied 0.01% DPC to the upper back.

Study outcomes and limitations: Compared to controls, expanded TCRs made significantly more large clusters of similar CDR3s.

CDR3 length: 15 residues. Germline V gene data show CDR1 as SQVTM and CDR2 as ANQGSEA. V lost 2 bases to trimming and J lost 0 bases, with 13 bases between them. In the authors' methods: Between 23,224 and 690,600 TCRs appeared in each sample, and the median stood at 95,638. TCRdb redid the calling of the RACE reads with MiXCR, one entry per CDR3 protein. In this record, the V and J calls reflect TCRdb's handling and not the investigators' own analysis. The sample has roughly 180,000 distinct CDR3 sequences; approximately 20% are singletons. This clonotype came up a few times. The target antigen is unknown. As for time point: patch test 1, 2 weeks after DPC sensitization. Treatment described: therapeutic diphenylcyclopropenone sensitization with weekly scalp DPC.

The J gene is TRBJ1-1, the V gene TRBV29-1, with D possibly matching TRBD1 (6 bases). Here the sequenced sample was whole blood, taken in connection with sensitization to the hapten diphenylcyclopropenone (DPC). This TCR came from a woman aged 50 to 65 with alopecia areata. Some clones in this sample may be carry-over from other donors' samples. CDR3: CSVEIGGQLNTEAFF. CDR3 nucleotide sequence: TGCAGCGTTGAAATCGGAGGACAGTTGAACACTGAAGCTTTCTTT.